This T cell receptor beta chain was sequenced in a study of blood T cell repertoires in COVID-19. Study in general: COVID-19 samples collected from the United States, Italy and Spain covered acute and convalescent phases. The cDNA or gDNA used as material had been derived from T cells, B-cell-depleted T cells, or PBMCs.

This CDR3 comprises 14 residues. Germline CDR1 and CDR2: SEHNR and FQNEAQ (reference sequence). V lost 0 bases to trimming and J lost 0 bases, with 6 bases between them. As originally analysed: Amplification with reference gene primers provided the estimates of nucleated cell counts. Assay used: immunoSEQ multiplex PCR; TCRdb lists only in-frame clones, some missing. V, J and clone size derive from that table, while D and trimming were established from the DNA sequence. The data show roughly 350,000 clones, around 84% seen once. To note about this clone: The sample contains more than one DNA sequence encoding this CDR3.

V is TRBV7-9 and J is TRBJ2-7; D is possibly TRBD1 (6 bases). Sequencing used peripheral blood. This sequence was found in a woman aged 18-29 years with acute or convalescent COVID-19. The CDR3 bases are TGTGCCAGCAGCTTAGCAGGGGGCTCCTACGAGCAGTACTTC. Its translation is CASSLAGGSYEQYF.